Presented here are 22 T cell receptor beta chains from one specimen sequenced in a study of response to subunit inactivated influenza vaccine (dated by TCRdb to between 2018 and 2020). The library was obtained by RT-PCR. This sample was sequenced with an Illumina HiSeq 2500. Through fastp at Q25 and MiXCR, TCRdb rebuilt clones from the public reads, retaining in-frame beta chains. Rows are combined by CDR3 protein, so each entry shows the most common genes and DNA. Across this sample there are about 540,000 distinct CDR3 sequences, with 20% to 25% seen only once. Of the sample, 2.8% is held by the ten largest clones. The data were also submitted as part of a second study, on T cells expressing NK-cell markers. The second study, in turn, reports: 5'RACE template switching, by which a universal primer site and unique molecular identifiers were added, was used to make TCR beta cDNA libraries.

The sample in question was CD4+ T cells sorted from PBMCs, obtained roughly 13 days after vaccination. The receptors were gathered from a man over 45 who received an inactivated influenza vaccine. Donor details come from another sample of the same person, matched by shared clones.

The J gene is TRBJ1-2, the V gene TRBV20-1, with TRBD1 identical over 7 bases. After removal of 0 bases from V and 4 bases from J, the junction contained 8 bases not matched to a gene. The CDR3 is 15 amino acids. The germline V gene encodes CDR1 DFQATT and CDR2 SNEGSKA (reference sequence). CDR3: CSAREMGQGVYGYTF. As DNA, the CDR3 is TGCAGTGCTAGAGAAATGGGGCAGGGGGTCTATGGCTACACCTTC.

The V gene is TRBV5-1, the J gene TRBJ2-5, with D unresolved. The CDR3 is 14 amino acids. Germline lookup yields CDR1 SGHRS and CDR2 YFSETQ. V lost 5 bases and J lost 0, with 11 bases in between. CDR3 sequence: CASRPSPYQETQYF. The CDR3 DNA reads as TGCGCCAGCAGACCATCCCCGTACCAAGAGACCCAGTACTTC.

The J gene is TRBJ2-5, the V gene TRBV29-1; 9 nucleotides align to TRBD1. The junction had 11 bases not matched to a gene; V was cut back by 5 bases and J by 4 bases. CDR1 is SQVTM, CDR2 ANQGSEA, per germline. There are 15 residues in the CDR3. CDR3: CSVRGQGIAGETQYF. The CDR3 bases are TGCAGCGTTAGGGGACAGGGCATAGCGGGAGAGACCCAGTACTTC.

There are a few counts of this clonotype. The gene calls are TRBV4-3 and TRBJ2-1; TRBD2 agrees at 10 bases. V trimming: 2 bases; J trimming: 4 bases; junction bases outside the gene matches: 8. The V gene's germline CDR1 is LGHNA and CDR2 YSLEER. The CDR3 runs 17 residues. Here the CDR3 reads CASSQSGLADRYNEQFF. The CDR3 DNA reads TGCGCCAGCAGCCAATCAGGACTAGCGGATCGATACAATGAGCAGTTCTTC.

Here the CDR3 DNA reads TGCGCCAGCAGCTTGGGTGGACAGGGCGCAGATACGCAGTATTTT. This translates into CASSLGGQGADTQYF. This chain connects TRBV5-1 to TRBJ2-3; 8 bases agree with TRBD1. The germline V gene has CDR1 SGHRS and CDR2 YFSETQ. This CDR3 contains 15 residues. V shed 0 bases, J shed 4 bases, and the junction held 4 bases outside the gene matches.

This clonotype was picked up a small number of times. The gene calls are TRBV4-2 and TRBJ1-5; 7 nucleotides line up with TRBD1. The CDR3 is 16 amino acids. J lost 9 bases, V lost 0 bases, and 11 bases had no gene match. Germline values: CDR1 LGHNA, CDR2 YNFKEQ. The CDR3 loop reads CASSQEQGKTEGPQHF. The DNA for the CDR3 is TGTGCCAGCAGCCAAGAACAGGGGAAGACTGAGGGGCCCCAGCATTTT.

This clonotype was picked up a small number of times. The V call is TRBV5-1, the J call TRBJ2-1; no clear D gene. Germline values: CDR1 SGHRS, CDR2 YFSETQ. Trimming pared 4 bases from V and 10 bases from J, leaving 15 bases between. The CDR3 length is 13 residues. CDR3 nucleotide sequence: TGCGCCAGCAGCCCCCGCGAGGACGGGGAGCAGTTCTTC. Amino acids: CASSPREDGEQFF.

The V and J genes are TRBV7-2 and TRBJ2-4; D remains unclear. V dropped 1 base and J dropped 0 bases, with 4 bases sitting between them. CDR1 is SGHTA and CDR2 is FQGNSA in the germline V gene. The CDR3 spans 14 residues. CDR3 nucleotide sequence: TGTGCCAGCAGCTTAGTGCTAGCCAAAAACATTCAGTACTTC. It translates to CASSLVLAKNIQYF.

This clonotype was detected a few times. The V call is TRBV2, the J call TRBJ2-5; possibly TRBD2 for D (6 bases). V was shortened by 6 bases and J by 3 bases, with 20 bases between the two germline ends. The CDR3 contains 16 residues. Germline V lookup: CDR1 SNHLY, CDR2 FYNNEI. CDR3: CASSSDARWGEETQYF. As DNA, the CDR3 is TGTGCCAGCAGCTCAGATGCCCGGTGGGGGGAAGAGACCCAGTACTTC.

The rearrangement uses TRBV7-2 and TRBJ2-1; TRBD1 aligns across 7 bases. Germline V gene sequence: CDR1 SGHTA, CDR2 FQGNSA. This CDR3 spans 14 amino acids. With V trimmed by 3 bases and J by 6 bases, 5 bases remained unmatched. This CDR3 reads CASSFRTGGNEQFF. The CDR3 DNA reads as TGTGCCAGCAGCTTTAGGACAGGCGGCAATGAGCAGTTCTTC.

The V and J genes are TRBV14 and TRBJ2-7; 8 bases agree with TRBD1. CDR1 and CDR2 (germline): SGHDN, FVKESK. CDR3 length: 14 residues. Losses at the gene ends were 8 bases for V and 3 bases for J; bases not matched to a gene: 9. As DNA, the CDR3 is TGTGCCAGCTATACCGCCGGGACAGGCTACGAGCAGTACTTC. Translating gives CASYTAGTGYEQYF.

This clonotype was counted a few times. The J gene is TRBJ1-4, the V gene TRBV20-1, with D unresolved. Trimming shortened V by 0 bases and J by 6 bases, and 11 bases separated the two germline ends. The CDR3 spans 14 residues. Germline loops: CDR1 DFQATT, CDR2 SNEGSKA (reference sequence). Here the CDR3 DNA reads TGCAGTGCTAGAGAAAACACCCGGGATGAAAAACTGTTTTTT. It yields the protein CSARENTRDEKLFF.

On this clonotype: One end of the junction varies from germline; a read error may be responsible. This chain connects TRBV2 to TRBJ1-1, with TRBD1 identical over 8 bases. This CDR3 spans 13 amino acids. Per the germline V gene, CDR1 is SNHLY and CDR2 is FYNNEI. In nucleotides, the CDR3 is TGTGCCAGCAGCGGACAGGGCCGCACTGAAGCTATCTTT. Protein: CASSGQGRTEAIF.

The J gene is TRBJ1-2, the V gene TRBV6-5, with D possibly TRBD1 on 5 matching bases. Trimming shortened V by 6 bases and J by 3 bases, and 14 bases separated the two germline ends. CDR1 and CDR2 (germline): MNHEY, SVGAGI. This CDR3 contains 14 residues. The CDR3 nucleotides are TGTGCCAGCAGCTCTCGGGGGGGGTACTATGGCTACACCTTC. Residues: CASSSRGGYYGYTF.

V usage is TRBV4-3 and J usage is TRBJ2-7, with no clear D. The germline CDR1 and CDR2 sequences are LGHNA and YSLEER. The CDR3 consists of 13 residues. Trimming shortened V by 4 bases and J by 5 bases, and 12 bases separated the two germline ends. The CDR3: CASSRGPGNEQYF. CDR3 sequence (DNA): TGCGCCAGCAGCCGCGGCCCTGGGAACGAGCAGTACTTC.

A few counts support this clonotype. The J gene is TRBJ1-6, the V gene TRBV5-1; the D is unclear. Germline-derived CDR1 and CDR2 are SGHRS and YFSETQ. This CDR3 spans 16 amino acids. V was shortened by 0 bases and J by 4 bases, with 11 bases between the two germline ends. The CDR3 sequence is CASSLAGGRYNSPLHF. The CDR3 DNA is TGCGCCAGCAGCTTGGCCGGAGGTAGATATAATTCACCCCTCCACTTT.

At least ten counts were recorded for this clonotype. One end of the junction varies from germline; a read error may be responsible. The chain is built from TRBV7-2 and TRBJ2-1, with unresolved D. Germline CDR1 and CDR2: SGHTA and FQGNSA. The CDR3 has 15 residues. CDR3 protein: CASTLNRATANEQFF. The CDR3 bases are TGTGCCAGCACCTTAAACCGGGCCACGGCCAATGAGCAGTTCTTC.

The V gene is TRBV5-1, the J gene TRBJ2-7, with 9 bases fitting TRBD1. The CDR3 spans 15 residues. Germline-derived CDR1 and CDR2 are SGHRS and YFSETQ. The junction had 11 bases not matched to a gene; V was cut back by 4 bases and J by 6 bases. This CDR3 is CASSPFTGTGTEQYF. CDR3 nucleotides: TGCGCCAGCAGCCCCTTTACTGGGACAGGGACCGAGCAGTACTTC.

J is TRBJ2-5 and V is TRBV10-3, with 7 bases that match TRBD1. J was trimmed by 5 bases and V by 9 bases; bases with no gene match: 3. CDR1 ENHRY and CDR2 SYGVKD come from the germline V gene. This CDR3 is built from 11 residues. The CDR3 DNA follows: TGTGCCATTTCGACAGGGGAGACCCAGTACTTC. Protein: CAISTGETQYF.

In this sample, this clonotype turned up a few times. This sequence joins TRBV28 and TRBJ2-5; D remains unclear. Germline CDR1 MDHEN, CDR2 SYDVKM. V was pared by 4 bases and J by 3 bases, with 3 bases between. The CDR3 loop spans 11 amino acids. This CDR3 is CASSWKETQYF. In DNA form, the CDR3 reads TGTGCCAGCAGTTGGAAAGAGACCCAGTACTTC. The full variable domain, with the rest looked up from reference TRBV28 and TRBJ2-5, is DVKVTQSSRYLVKRTGEKVFLECVQDMDHENMFWYRQDPGLGLRLIYFSYDVKMKEKGDIPEGYSVSREKKERFSLILESASTNQTSMYLCASSWKETQYFGPGTRLLVL.

This clonotype was seen more than once but under ten times. V usage is TRBV11-2 and J usage is TRBJ2-3, with 7 bases identical to TRBD2. This CDR3 is built from 15 residues. Germline CDR1 is SGHAT and CDR2 is FQNNGV. The V gene end was trimmed by 3 bases and the J gene end by 6 bases; junction bases not matched to a gene: 9. CDR3 sequence reads: CASSFVPGLSDTQYF. The CDR3 DNA reads TGTGCCAGCAGCTTCGTTCCGGGACTAAGCGATACGCAGTATTTT.

The chain combines TRBV20-1 with TRBJ2-3; perhaps TRBD2 as D (6 bases). V shed 4 bases and J shed 0 bases, with 17 bases lying between them. Germline lookup yields CDR1 DFQATT and CDR2 SNEGSKA (reference sequence). The CDR3 consists of 16 residues. CDR3 region: CSAKSSSGGSTDTQYF. CDR3 coding DNA: TGCAGTGCTAAATCCTCCTCCGGGGGAAGCACAGATACGCAGTATTTT.